This section outlines one TCR beta chain sequence together with its context. Antigen unknown. This CDR3 is 13 amino acids long. CDR1 and CDR2 from the germline V gene are GTSNPN and SVGIG (reference sequence). Trimming left V 1 base short and J 1 base short, with 7 bases between. The sample is drawn from a study of cytomegalovirus exposure and HLA in healthy donors. Notes on the study in general: 150 to 200 TCR beta chains were listed as cytomegalovirus-associated. TCR sequences were mostly rare, though some public TCRs occurred in many donors. Cytomegalovirus status, reportedly, was diagnosed with high specificity and sensitivity by the classifier.

Profiling relied on immunoSEQ multiplex PCR, and the TCRdb table lists in-frame clones only, not all of them. The sample comprises 200,000 to 250,000 clones, over 65% of which are singletons, and 4.5% to 7% rests with the top ten. The source material was PBMCs. The sequence came from a woman aged 18-29 years in good health and CMV-seronegative. The V and J genes are TRBV30 and TRBJ1-1; D is unresolved. CDR3 nucleotides: TGTGCCTGGAGTGCGGGCGCGAACACTGAAGCTTTCTTT. Encoded protein: CAWSAGANTEAFF.